This TCR beta chain was identified during a study of T cell responses to AZD1222 COVID-19 vaccine. Study-wide points: Unmutated variant regions reportedly attract nearly half of all spike-specific TCRs.

The CDR3 runs 14 residues. Germline CDR1 and CDR2: MNHEY and SMNVEV (reference sequence). V lost 4 bases and J 2 bases, leaving 12 bases between the germline ends. Libraries were prepared by immunoSEQ multiplex PCR; TCRdb keeps only in-frame clonotypes and omits some of them. Found here are 80,000 to 95,000 clones, roughly 90% of them singletons; the top ten hold around 4.5%. Worth noting for this clone: The target antigen is unknown.

The input for sequencing was peripheral blood, taken on day 0 of MenACWY control vaccination. This clonotype originated in an adult in good health. The chain is built from TRBV27 and TRBJ2-7; D may be TRBD1 (6 bases). The CDR3 DNA reads TGTGCCAGCAGTTACCAGGGGTTCGCCTACGAGCAGTACTTC. It specifies CASSYQGFAYEQYF.